The source of this TCR beta chain is a study of pediatric ulcerative colitis. Broader study findings: Two rectal clonotypes were found only in ulcerative colitis patients, all of them. In rectum, acute severe colitis had expanded clones and less diversity.

Before the diagnostic colonoscopy, ulcerative colitis patients were free of immunosuppressive medication. V shed 2 bases and J shed 1 base, with 5 bases lying between them. CDR3 length equals 13 residues. CDR1 LNHNV and CDR2 YYDKDF come from the germline V gene (reference sequence). Sequencing used immunoSEQ multiplex PCR; TCRdb keeps in-frame clones, though not all of them. The sample lists some 14,000 clones, about 87% occurring once. This clone was counted a single time. Its target is not known. The V gene is TRBV15, the J gene TRBJ1-1; no clear D gene. The specimen was blood. The TCR was taken from a boy between 10 and 17 years old with moderate ulcerative colitis. The CDR3 here is CATSRTENTEAFF. The CDR3 nucleotides are TGTGCCACCAGCAGAACAGAGAACACTGAAGCTTTCTTT.